The present entry profiles one T cell receptor (beta chain) with its context. Time point indicated: blood 4 weeks post-SBRT, at nephrectomy. Specified treatment: 15 Gy SBRT to primary tumor, nephrectomy 4 weeks later. This renal cell carcinoma was of the clear cell type. These data are taken from a study of radiation and T cells in renal cell carcinoma. Produced via immunoSEQ multiplex PCR; TCRdb's table is partial and in-frame only. The sample includes over 60,000 clones, around four fifths of them seen just once. The germline gives CDR1 SGHNT, CDR2 YENEEA. The V segment lost 1 base and the J segment 8 bases; nucleotides outside the gene matches: 2. This CDR3 is 13 amino acids long.

The rearrangement uses TRBV11-3 and TRBJ1-1, with TRBD1 matching 9 bases. This clonotype originated in a woman aged 55-75 years with renal cell carcinoma. The starting material was blood, obtained from a patient whose treatment included radiotherapy and nephrectomy. The CDR3 reads CASSLGTGAEAFF. The CDR3 DNA reads TGTGCCAGCAGCTTAGGGACAGGGGCCGAAGCTTTCTTT.